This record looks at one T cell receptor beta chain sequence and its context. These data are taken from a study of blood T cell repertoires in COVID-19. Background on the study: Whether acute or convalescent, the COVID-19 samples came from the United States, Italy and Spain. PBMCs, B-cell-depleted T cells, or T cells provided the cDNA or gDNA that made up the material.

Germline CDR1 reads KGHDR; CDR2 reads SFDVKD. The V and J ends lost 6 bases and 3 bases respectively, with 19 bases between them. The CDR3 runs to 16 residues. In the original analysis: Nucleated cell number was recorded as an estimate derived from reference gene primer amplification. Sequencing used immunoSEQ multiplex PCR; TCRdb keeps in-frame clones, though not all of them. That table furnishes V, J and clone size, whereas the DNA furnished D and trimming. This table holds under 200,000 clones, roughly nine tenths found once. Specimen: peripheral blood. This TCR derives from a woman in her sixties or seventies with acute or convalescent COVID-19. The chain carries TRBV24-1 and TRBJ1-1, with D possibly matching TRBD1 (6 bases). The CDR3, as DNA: TGTGCCACCAGTCCCCGGGGGGCGCAGAAGGACACTGAAGCTTTCTTT. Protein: CATSPRGAQKDTEAFF.